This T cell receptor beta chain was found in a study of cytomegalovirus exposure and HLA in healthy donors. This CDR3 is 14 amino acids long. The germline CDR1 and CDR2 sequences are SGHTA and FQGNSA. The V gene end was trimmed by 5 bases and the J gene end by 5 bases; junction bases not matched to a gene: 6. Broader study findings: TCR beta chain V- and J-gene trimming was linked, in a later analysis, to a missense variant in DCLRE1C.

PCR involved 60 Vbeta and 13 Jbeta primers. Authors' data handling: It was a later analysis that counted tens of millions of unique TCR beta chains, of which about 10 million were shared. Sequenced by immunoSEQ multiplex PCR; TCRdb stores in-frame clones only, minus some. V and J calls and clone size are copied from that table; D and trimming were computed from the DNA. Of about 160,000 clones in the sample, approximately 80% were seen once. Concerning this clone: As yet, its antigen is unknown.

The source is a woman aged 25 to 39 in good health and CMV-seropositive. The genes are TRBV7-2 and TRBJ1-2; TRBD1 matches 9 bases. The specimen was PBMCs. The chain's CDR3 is CASSPTGGSYGYTF. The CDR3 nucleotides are TGTGCCAGCAGCCCGACAGGGGGATCGTATGGCTACACCTTC.